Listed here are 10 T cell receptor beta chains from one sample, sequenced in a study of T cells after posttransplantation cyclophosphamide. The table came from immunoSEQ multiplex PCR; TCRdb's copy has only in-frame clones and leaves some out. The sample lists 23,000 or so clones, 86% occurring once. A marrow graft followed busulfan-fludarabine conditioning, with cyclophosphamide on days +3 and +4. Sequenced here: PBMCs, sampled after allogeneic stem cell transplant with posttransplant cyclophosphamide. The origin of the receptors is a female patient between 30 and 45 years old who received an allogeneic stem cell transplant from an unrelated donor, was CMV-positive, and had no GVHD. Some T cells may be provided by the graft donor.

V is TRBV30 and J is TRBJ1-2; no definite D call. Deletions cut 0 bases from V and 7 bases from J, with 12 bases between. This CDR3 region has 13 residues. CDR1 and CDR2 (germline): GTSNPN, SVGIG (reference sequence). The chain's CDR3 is CAWSVSSAGGYTF. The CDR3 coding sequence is TGTGCCTGGAGTGTTTCCTCCGCGGGTGGCTACACCTTC. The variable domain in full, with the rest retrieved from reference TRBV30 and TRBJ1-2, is SQTIHQWPATLVQPVGSPLSLECTVEGTSNPNLYWYRQAAGRGLQLLFYSVGIGQISSEVPQNLSASRPQDRQFILSSKKLLLSDSGFYLCAWSVSSAGGYTFGSGTRLTVV.

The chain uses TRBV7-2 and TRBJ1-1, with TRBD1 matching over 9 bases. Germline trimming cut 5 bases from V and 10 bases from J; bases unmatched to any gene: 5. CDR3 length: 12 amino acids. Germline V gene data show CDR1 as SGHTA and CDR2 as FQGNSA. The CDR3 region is CASSSTGGGAFF. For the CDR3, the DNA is TGTGCCAGCAGCAGCACAGGGGGCGGAGCTTTCTTT.

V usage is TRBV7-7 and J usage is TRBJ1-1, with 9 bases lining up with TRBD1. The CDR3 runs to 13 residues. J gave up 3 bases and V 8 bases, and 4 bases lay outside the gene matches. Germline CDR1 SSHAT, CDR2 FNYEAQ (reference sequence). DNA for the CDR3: TGTGCCAGCGGGACAGGGAGTGACACTGAAGCTTTCTTT. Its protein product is CASGTGSDTEAFF.

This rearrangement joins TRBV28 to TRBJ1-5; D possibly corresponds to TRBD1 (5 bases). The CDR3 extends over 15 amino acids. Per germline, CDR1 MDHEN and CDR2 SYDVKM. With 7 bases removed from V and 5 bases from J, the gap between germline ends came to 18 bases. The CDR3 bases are TGTGCCAGCATATTGGGACTTCCAGGCGATCAGCCCCAGCATTTT. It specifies CASILGLPGDQPQHF. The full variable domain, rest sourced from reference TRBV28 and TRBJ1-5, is DVKVTQSSRYLVKRTGEKVFLECVQDMDHENMFWYRQDPGLGLRLIYFSYDVKMKEKGDIPEGYSVSREKKERFSLILESASTNQTSMYLCASILGLPGDQPQHFGDGTRLSIL.

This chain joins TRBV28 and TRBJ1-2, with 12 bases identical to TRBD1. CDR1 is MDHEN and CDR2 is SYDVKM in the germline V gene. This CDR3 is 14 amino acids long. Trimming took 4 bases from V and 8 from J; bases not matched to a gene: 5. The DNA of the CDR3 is TGTGCCAGCAGTTCGGGACAGGGGGCGAGGGGCTACACCTTC. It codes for CASSSGQGARGYTF.

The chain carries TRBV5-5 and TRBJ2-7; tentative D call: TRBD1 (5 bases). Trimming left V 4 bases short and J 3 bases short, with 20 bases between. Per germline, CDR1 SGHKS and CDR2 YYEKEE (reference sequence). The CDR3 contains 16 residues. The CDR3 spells CASSNNFGAGLYEQYF. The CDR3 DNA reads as TGTGCCAGCAGCAACAACTTTGGGGCCGGCCTCTACGAGCAGTACTTC.

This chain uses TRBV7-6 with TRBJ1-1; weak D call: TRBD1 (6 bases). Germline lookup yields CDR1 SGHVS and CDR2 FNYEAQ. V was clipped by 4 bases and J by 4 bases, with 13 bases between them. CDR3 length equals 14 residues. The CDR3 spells CASSSFNRATEAFF. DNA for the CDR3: TGTGCCAGCAGCTCGTTCAACAGGGCCACTGAAGCTTTCTTT.

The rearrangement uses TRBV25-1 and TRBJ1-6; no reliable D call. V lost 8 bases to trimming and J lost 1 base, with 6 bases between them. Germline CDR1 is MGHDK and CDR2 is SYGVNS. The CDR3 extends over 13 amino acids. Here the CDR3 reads CASCGSYNSPLHF. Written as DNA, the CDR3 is TGTGCCAGCTGCGGGTCCTATAATTCACCCCTCCACTTT. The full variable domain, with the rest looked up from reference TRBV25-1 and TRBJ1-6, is EADIYQTPRYLVIGTGKKITLECSQTMGHDKMYWYQQDPGMELHLIHYSYGVNSTEKGDLSSESTVSRIRTEHFPLTLESARPSHTSQYLCASCGSYNSPLHFGNGTRLTVT.

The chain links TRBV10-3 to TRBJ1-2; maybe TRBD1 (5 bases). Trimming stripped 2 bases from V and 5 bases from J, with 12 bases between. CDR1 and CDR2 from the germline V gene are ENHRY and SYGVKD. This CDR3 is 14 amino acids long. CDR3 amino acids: CAISEGGTSYGYTF. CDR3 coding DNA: TGTGCCATCAGTGAGGGAGGGACGTCTTATGGCTACACCTTC.

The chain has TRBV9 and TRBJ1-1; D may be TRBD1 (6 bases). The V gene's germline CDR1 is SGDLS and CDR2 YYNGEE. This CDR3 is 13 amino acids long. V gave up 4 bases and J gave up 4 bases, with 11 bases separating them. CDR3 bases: TGTGCCAGCAGCTCACAGGGTGGCACTGAAGCTTTCTTT. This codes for CASSSQGGTEAFF. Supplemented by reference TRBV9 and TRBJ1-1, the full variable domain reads DSGVTQTPKHLITATGQRVTLRCSPRSGDLSVYWYQQSLDQGLQFLIQYYNGEERAKGNILERFSAQQFPDLHSELNLSSLELGDSALYFCASSSQGGTEAFFGQGTRLTVV.